This TCR beta chain stems from a study of T cell responses to AZD1222 COVID-19 vaccine. TCRdb's copy holds only in-frame clones and misses some; the assay was immunoSEQ multiplex PCR. This table has more than 250,000 clones, approximately 93% appearing once. Trimming left V 0 bases short and J 0 bases short, with 8 bases between. In germline, CDR1 is WNHNN, CDR2 SYGVQD (reference sequence). There are 16 residues in the CDR3. V is TRBV10-1 and J is TRBJ1-4; no clear D. This sequence was found in an adult in good health. Sequences were derived from peripheral blood, sampled on day 0 of AZD1222 vaccination. The CDR3 spells CASSESTAATNEKLFF. The CDR3 DNA reads as TGCGCCAGCAGTGAGTCAACAGCAGCAACTAATGAAAAACTGTTTTTT.